This is a list of T cell receptor beta chains from one sample in a study of blood T cell repertoires in COVID-19. Only in-frame clones appear in the TCRdb table, and some are missing; sequencing was by immunoSEQ multiplex PCR. Of more than 110,000 clones in the sample, about 84% are singletons; the top ten hold almost 6.5%. Sequenced sample: peripheral blood. The receptors come from a human donor in a cohort sampled during active COVID-19. CDR3s include the opening cysteine and the closing phenylalanine or tryptophan. Each record gives: J gene, V gene, clone size, CDR3 protein. For some rows the clone size is stated as once, few or many, or as a class when expanded; others skip it.

>TRBJ1-6|TRBV5-1|-
CASSLGRTGGLQSPLHF
>TRBJ2-2|TRBV6-6|few
CASSSQGNTGELFF
>TRBJ1-2|TRBV28|-
CASSPGGRSGYTF
>TRBJ1-3|TRBV12-5|-
CASGWDSSSGNTIYF
>TRBJ2-5|TRBV5-3|-
CARSPGLAGCQETQYF
>TRBJ1-5|TRBV6-6|-
CASNTLQGNQPQHF
>TRBJ2-3|TRBV9|-
CASSARTGGRTDTQYF
>TRBJ1-5|TRBV12-3/TRBV12-4|-
CASRTGFGQPQHF
>TRBJ2-7|TRBV6-5|-
CASRNAGTAYEQYF
>TRBJ2-3|TRBV6-1|-
CASSETGSDTQYF
>TRBJ1-2|TRBV3-1/TRBV3-2|once
CASSETGSGGYGYTF
>TRBJ2-5|TRBV2|once
CASSGRETQYF
>TRBJ2-1|TRBV6-2/TRBV6-3|-
CASSYGAGGPTKNEQFF
>TRBJ1-5|TRBV19|-
CASSPWDRRQPQHF
>TRBJ1-2|TRBV3-1/TRBV3-2|-
CASSQDRGAAHTF
>TRBJ2-7|TRBV11-2|-
CASSPQVRAHEQYF
>TRBJ2-5|TRBV5-1|-
CASSLGLAQETQYF
>TRBJ2-7|TRBV5-1|-
CASSPLARQGVGEQYF
>TRBJ2-7|TRBV5-1|-
CASSSGQGGEQYF
>TRBJ1-4|TRBV11-2|-
CASSIQGGGVTTNEKLFF